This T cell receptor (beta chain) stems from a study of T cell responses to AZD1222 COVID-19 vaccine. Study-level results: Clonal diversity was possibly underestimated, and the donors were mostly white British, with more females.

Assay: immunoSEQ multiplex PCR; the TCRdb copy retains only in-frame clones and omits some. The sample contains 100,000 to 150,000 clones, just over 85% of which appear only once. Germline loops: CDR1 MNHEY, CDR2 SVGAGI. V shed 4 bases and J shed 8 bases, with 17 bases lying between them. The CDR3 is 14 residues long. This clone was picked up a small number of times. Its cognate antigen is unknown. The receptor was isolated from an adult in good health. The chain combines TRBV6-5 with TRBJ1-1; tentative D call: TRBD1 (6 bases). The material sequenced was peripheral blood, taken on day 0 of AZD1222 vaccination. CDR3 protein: CASSFDGQQPEAFF. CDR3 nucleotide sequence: TGTGCCAGCAGTTTCGATGGACAGCAACCCGAAGCTTTCTTT.